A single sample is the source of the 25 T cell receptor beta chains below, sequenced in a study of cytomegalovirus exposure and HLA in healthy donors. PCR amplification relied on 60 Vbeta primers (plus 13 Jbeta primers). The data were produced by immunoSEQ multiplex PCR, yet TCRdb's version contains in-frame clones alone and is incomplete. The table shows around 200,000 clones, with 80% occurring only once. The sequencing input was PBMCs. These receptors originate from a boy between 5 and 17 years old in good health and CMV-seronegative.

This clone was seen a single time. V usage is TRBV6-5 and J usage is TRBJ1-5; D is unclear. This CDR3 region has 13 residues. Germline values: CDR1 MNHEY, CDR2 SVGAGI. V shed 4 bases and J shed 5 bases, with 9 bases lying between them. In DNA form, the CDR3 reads TGTGCCAGCAGTTCCCTCCGTGATCAGCCCCAGCATTTT. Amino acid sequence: CASSSLRDQPQHF.

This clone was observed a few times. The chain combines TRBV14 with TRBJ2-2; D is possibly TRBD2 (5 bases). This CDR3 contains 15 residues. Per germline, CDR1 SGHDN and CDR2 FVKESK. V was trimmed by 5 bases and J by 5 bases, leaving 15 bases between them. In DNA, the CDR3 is TGTGCCAGCAGCTTCGTAGAGGGAAGGACCGGGGAGCTGTTTTTT. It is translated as CASSFVEGRTGELFF.

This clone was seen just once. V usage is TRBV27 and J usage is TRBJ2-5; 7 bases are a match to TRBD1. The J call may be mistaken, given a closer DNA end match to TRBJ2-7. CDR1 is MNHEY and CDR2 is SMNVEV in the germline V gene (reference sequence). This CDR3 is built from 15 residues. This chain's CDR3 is CASSPPDRRTHEQYF. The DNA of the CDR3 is TGTGCCAGCAGTCCCCCGGACAGGAGAACCCACGAGCAGTACTTC.

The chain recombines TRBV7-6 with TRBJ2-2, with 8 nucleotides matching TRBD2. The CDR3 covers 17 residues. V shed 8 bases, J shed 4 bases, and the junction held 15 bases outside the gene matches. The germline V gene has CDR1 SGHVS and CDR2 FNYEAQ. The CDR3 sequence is CASVRAGSGISTGELFF. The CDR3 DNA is TGTGCCAGCGTCCGAGCGGGTAGCGGGATAAGCACCGGGGAGCTGTTTTTT.

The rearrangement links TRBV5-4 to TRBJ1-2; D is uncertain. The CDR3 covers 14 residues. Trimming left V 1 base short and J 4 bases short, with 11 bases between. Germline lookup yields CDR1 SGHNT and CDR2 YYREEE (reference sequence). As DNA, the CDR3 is TGTGCCAGCAGCTTGTCGTCTAAAGTCTATGGCTACACCTTC. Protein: CASSLSSKVYGYTF.

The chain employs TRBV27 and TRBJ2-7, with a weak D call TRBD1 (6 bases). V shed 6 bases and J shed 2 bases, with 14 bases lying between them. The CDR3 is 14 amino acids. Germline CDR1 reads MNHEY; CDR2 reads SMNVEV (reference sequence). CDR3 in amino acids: CASSILQGAYEQYF. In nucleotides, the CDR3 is TGTGCCAGCAGCATCCTACAGGGCGCCTACGAGCAGTACTTC.

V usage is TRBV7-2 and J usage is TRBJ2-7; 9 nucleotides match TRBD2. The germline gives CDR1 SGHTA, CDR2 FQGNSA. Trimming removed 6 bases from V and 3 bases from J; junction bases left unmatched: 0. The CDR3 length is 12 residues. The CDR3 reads CASRAGGYEQYF. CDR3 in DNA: TGTGCCAGCAGAGCGGGGGGCTACGAGCAGTACTTC.

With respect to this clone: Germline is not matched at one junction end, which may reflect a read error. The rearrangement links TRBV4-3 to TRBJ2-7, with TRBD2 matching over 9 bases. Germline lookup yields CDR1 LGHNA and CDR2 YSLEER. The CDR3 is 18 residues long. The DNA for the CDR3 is TGCGCCAACAGCCAAGCCGGAACGGCGGGAGGGCTCTTTTACGAGCAGTACTTC. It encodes CANSQAGTAGGLFYEQYF.

The CDR3 protein is CASSPRASGLGETQYF. The CDR3 region has the DNA TGTGCCAGTAGCCCCAGGGCTAGCGGCCTTGGGGAGACCCAGTACTTC. The chain links TRBV19 to TRBJ2-5; 7 nucleotides agree with TRBD2. Per the germline V gene, CDR1 is LNHDA and CDR2 is SQIVND (reference sequence). This CDR3 contains 16 residues. Losses at the gene ends were 6 bases for V and 5 bases for J; bases not matched to a gene: 15.

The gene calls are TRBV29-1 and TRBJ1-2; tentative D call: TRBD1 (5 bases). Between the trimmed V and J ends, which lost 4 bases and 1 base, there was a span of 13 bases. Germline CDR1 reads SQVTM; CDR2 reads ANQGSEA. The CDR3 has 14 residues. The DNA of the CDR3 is TGCAGCGTTGCCGGAGGGGACCTTAACTATGGCTACACCTTC. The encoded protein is CSVAGGDLNYGYTF.

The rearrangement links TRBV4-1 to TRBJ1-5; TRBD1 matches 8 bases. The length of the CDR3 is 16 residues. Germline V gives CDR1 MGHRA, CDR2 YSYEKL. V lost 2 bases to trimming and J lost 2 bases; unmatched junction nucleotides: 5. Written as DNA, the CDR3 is TGCGCCAGCAGCCAACACCTGGACAGGGGCAATCAGCCCCAGCATTTT. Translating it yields CASSQHLDRGNQPQHF.

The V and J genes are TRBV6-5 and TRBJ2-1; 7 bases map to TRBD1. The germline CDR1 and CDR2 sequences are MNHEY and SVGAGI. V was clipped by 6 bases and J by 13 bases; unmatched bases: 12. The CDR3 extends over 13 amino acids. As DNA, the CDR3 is TGTGCCAGCAGGTCTTCCGGGACAGTTTTACAGTTCTTC. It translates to CASRSSGTVLQFF.

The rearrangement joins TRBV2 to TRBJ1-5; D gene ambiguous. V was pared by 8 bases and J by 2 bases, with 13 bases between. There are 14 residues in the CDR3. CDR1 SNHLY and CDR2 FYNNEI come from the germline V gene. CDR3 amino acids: CASGLDNGNQPQHF. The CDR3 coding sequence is TGTGCCAGCGGTCTCGACAACGGCAATCAGCCCCAGCATTTT.

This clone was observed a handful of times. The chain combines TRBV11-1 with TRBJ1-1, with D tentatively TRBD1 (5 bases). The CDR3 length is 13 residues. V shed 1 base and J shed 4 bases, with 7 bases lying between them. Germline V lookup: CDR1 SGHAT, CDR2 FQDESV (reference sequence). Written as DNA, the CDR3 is TGTGCCAGCAGCTTAGAGACAGTCACTGAAGCTTTCTTT. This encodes CASSLETVTEAFF.

Here the CDR3 DNA reads TGTGCCAGCAGCTTGGCGGGCCAGGGTAGCAATCAGCCCCAGCATTTT. Its protein product is CASSLAGQGSNQPQHF. V is TRBV5-6 and J is TRBJ1-5, with D possibly matching TRBD1 (5 bases). The CDR3 contains 16 residues. V lost 0 bases, J lost 0 bases, and 10 bases lay in between. Germline values: CDR1 SGHDT, CDR2 YYEEEE.

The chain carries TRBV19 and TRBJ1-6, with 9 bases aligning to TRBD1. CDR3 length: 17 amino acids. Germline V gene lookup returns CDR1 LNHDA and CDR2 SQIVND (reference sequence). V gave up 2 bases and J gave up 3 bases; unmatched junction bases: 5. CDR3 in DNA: TGTGCCAGTAGTATACGATCGACAGGGGGCTATAATTCACCCCTCCACTTT. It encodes CASSIRSTGGYNSPLHF.

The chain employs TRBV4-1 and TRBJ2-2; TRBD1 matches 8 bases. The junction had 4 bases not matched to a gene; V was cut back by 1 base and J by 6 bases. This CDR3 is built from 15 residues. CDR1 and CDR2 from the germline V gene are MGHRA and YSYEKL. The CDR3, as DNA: TGCGCCAGCAGCCAAGGGACAGGGTACCCCGGGGAGCTGTTTTTT. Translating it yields CASSQGTGYPGELFF.

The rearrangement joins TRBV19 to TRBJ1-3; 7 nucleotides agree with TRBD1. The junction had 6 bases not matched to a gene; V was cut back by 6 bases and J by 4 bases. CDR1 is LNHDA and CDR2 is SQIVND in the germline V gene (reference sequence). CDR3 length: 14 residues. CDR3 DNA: TGTGCCAGTAGCAGACAGGGTACCGGAAACACCATATATTTT. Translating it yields CASSRQGTGNTIYF.

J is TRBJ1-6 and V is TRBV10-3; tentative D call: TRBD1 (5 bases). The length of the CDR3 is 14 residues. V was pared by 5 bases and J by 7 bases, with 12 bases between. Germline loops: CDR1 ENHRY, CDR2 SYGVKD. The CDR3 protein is CAISQDTGNSPLHF. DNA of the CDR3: TGTGCCATCAGTCAGGACACTGGAAATTCACCCCTCCACTTT.

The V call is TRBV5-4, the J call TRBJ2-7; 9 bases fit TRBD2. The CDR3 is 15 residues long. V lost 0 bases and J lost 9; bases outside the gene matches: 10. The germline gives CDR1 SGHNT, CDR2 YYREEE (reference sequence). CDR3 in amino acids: CASSLVAGGPRVQYF. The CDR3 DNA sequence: TGTGCCAGCAGCTTGGTGGCGGGAGGGCCGCGAGTGCAGTACTTC.

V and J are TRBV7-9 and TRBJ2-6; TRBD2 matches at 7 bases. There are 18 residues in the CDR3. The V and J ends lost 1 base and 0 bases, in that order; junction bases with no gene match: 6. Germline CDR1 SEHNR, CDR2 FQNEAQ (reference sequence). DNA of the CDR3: TGTGCCAGCAGCTTAGGCCTAGCGGTGAGCTCTGGGGCCAACGTCCTGACTTTC. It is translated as CASSLGLAVSSGANVLTF.

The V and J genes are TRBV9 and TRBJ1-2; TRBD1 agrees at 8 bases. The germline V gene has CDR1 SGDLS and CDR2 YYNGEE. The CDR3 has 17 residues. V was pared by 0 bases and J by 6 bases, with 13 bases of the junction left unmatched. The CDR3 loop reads CASSVALAGGLGDGYTF. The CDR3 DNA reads TGTGCCAGCAGCGTAGCTTTGGCAGGGGGCTTGGGGGATGGCTACACCTTC.

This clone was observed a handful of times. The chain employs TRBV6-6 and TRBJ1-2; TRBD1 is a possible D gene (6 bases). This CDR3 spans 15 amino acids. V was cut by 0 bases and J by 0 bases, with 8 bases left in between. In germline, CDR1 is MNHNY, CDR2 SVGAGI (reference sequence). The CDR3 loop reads CASSYSDRPNYGYTF. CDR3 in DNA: TGTGCCAGCAGTTACTCCGACAGGCCTAACTATGGCTACACCTTC.

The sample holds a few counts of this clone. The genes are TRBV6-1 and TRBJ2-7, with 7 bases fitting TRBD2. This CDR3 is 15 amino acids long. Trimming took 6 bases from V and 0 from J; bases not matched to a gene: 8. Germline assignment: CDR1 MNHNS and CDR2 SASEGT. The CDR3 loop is CASRDPGLPSYEQYF. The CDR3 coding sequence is TGTGCCAGCAGAGACCCGGGACTACCCTCCTACGAGCAGTACTTC.

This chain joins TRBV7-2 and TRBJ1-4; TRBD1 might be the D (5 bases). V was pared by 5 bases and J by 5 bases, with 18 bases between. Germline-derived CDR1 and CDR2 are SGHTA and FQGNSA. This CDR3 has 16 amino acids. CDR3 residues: CASSPHSGATNEKLFF. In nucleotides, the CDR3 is TGTGCCAGCAGCCCCCATAGCGGGGCGACGAATGAAAAACTGTTTTTT.